This T cell receptor beta chain was identified during a study of CD8 T cells in ankylosing spondylitis. Trimming pared 6 bases from V and 4 bases from J, leaving 21 bases between. In germline, CDR1 is LGHNA, CDR2 YNFKEQ. The CDR3 contains 16 residues. In this sample, this clonotype turned up a few times. What it binds is unknown. TCRdb fed the 5' RACE reads into MiXCR, producing one record per CDR3 protein. In the table there are roughly 440,000 distinct CDR3 sequences, 15% to 20% of which are singletons. Findings and limits, study-wide: Seven to nine highly homologous variants formed a TCR beta motif that appeared characteristic of ankylosing spondylitis blood.

This receptor was obtained from a male donor with ankylosing spondylitis. The sequencing sample was made of blood, either unsorted or a sorted T cell fraction (not recorded which). The V call is TRBV4-2, the J call TRBJ1-2; D gene uncertain. In DNA form, the CDR3 reads TGTGCCAGCAGTCCGTCAACGCGGAACTTCGTCTATGGCTACACCTTC. The encoded protein is CASSPSTRNFVYGYTF.